This passage covers 21 T cell receptor beta chains from one sample sequenced in a study of T cell responses to AZD1222 COVID-19 vaccine (dated by TCRdb to the early 2020s). Library preparation used the immunoSEQ multiplex PCR assay. The table was pulled from immuneACCESS by TCRdb, which kept in-frame rearrangements only. Such tables lose some clones; where checked, under half of the loss comes from unresolved V genes, and the rest has no known cause. The sample table lists about 180,000 clones, about 86% of them with a count of one. The ten largest clonotypes hold roughly 11% of the sample. Sample time point, as interpreted from the label and publication: about 28 days (+/-7) after the second vaccine dose. Sequenced here: peripheral blood, sampled 28 days after the second AZD1222 dose. These receptors came from an adult who received the AZD1222 COVID-19 vaccine.

The chain couples TRBV4-2 to TRBJ2-2; D may be TRBD1 or TRBD2 (5 bases each). Germline V gene sequence: CDR1 LGHNA, CDR2 YNFKEQ. The V end lost 1 base, the J end lost 9 bases, and 18 bases lay between the germline ends. The CDR3 loop spans 16 amino acids. CDR3 in amino acids: CASSQGGWGYDRELFF. In DNA, the CDR3 is TGTGCCAGCAGCCAAGGAGGTTGGGGGTACGACCGGGAGCTGTTTTTT.

This chain links TRBV24-1 with TRBJ1-1; no definite D call. CDR1 and CDR2 from the germline V gene are KGHDR and SFDVKD. With 7 bases removed from V and 1 base from J, the gap between germline ends came to 9 bases. The CDR3 has 13 residues. This CDR3 reads CATRKDSNTEAFF. CDR3 sequence (DNA): TGTGCCACCAGGAAGGACTCGAACACTGAAGCTTTCTTT.

V and J are TRBV7-7 and TRBJ2-3, with D perhaps TRBD2 (5 bases). The CDR3 extends over 14 amino acids. V lost 1 base to trimming and J lost 1 base, with 6 bases between them. The V gene's germline CDR1 is SSHAT and CDR2 FNYEAQ (reference sequence). The CDR3 loop is CASSLEAGTDTQYF. The CDR3 DNA reads as TGTGCCAGCAGCTTAGAAGCGGGCACAGATACGCAGTATTTT.

CDR3 residues: CASSPAGTSISQYF. CDR3 nucleotides: TGTGCCAGCAGCCCAGCCGGGACTAGCATCTCCCAGTACTTC. The chain employs TRBV9 and TRBJ2-5, with TRBD2 identical over 9 bases. In germline, CDR1 is SGDLS, CDR2 YYNGEE. The CDR3 extends over 14 amino acids. Trimming at V came to 4 bases and at J to 9 bases, leaving 10 bases not matched to a gene.

The chain combines TRBV30 with TRBJ2-7; 9 nucleotides align to TRBD1. CDR3 length: 13 residues. CDR1 and CDR2 (germline): GTSNPN, SVGIG (reference sequence). The V and J ends lost 2 bases and 6 bases, in that order; junction bases with no gene match: 5. CDR3 sequence (DNA): TGTGCCTGGAGTTCCAGGACAGGGGCCGAGCAGTACTTC. It codes for CAWSSRTGAEQYF.

This clone appeared once. The chain carries TRBV5-1 and TRBJ1-1; D call uncertain. CDR3 length: 13 amino acids. The V end was cut by 3 bases, the J end by 7 bases, with 13 bases between. Germline V gene data show CDR1 as SGHRS and CDR2 as YFSETQ. The CDR3, as DNA: TGCGCCAGCAGCTCGGCCCGGGGTCTTGAAGCTTTCTTT. This gives the protein CASSSARGLEAFF. Full variable domain (missing parts from reference TRBV5-1 and TRBJ1-1): KAGVTQTPRYLIKTRGQQVTLSCSPISGHRSVSWYQQTPGQGLQFLFEYFSETQRNKGNFPGRFSGRQFSNSRSEMNVSTLELGDSALYLCASSSARGLEAFFGQGTRLTVV.

The V gene is TRBV6-1, the J gene TRBJ1-2; D gene uncertain. The ends were cut back, 2 bases at V and 3 bases at J, with 10 bases in the middle. Germline V lookup: CDR1 MNHNS, CDR2 SASEGT. This CDR3 spans 14 amino acids. CDR3 amino acids: CASSESGRDYGYTF. CDR3 nucleotide sequence: TGTGCCAGCAGTGAAAGTGGACGGGACTATGGCTACACCTTC.

This chain connects TRBV19 to TRBJ1-2; D call uncertain. Trimming pared 1 base from V and 0 bases from J, leaving 9 bases between. The length of the CDR3 is 15 residues. Germline V gene lookup returns CDR1 LNHDA and CDR2 SQIVND (reference sequence). The CDR3 nucleotides read TGTGCCAGTAGTATAGTTGGCCGAGCTAACTATGGCTACACCTTC. Protein: CASSIVGRANYGYTF.

The chain carries TRBV21-1 and TRBJ2-2; TRBD2 reflects the table's D call only, with no check against the DNA. TRBV21-1 is marked as a pseudogene. This CDR3 comprises 19 residues. CDR3 in amino acids: CASSNGPGGTDYVRGELFF. The CDR3 bases are TGTGCCAGCAGCAACGGGCCGGGGGGGACAGACTATGTTCGTGGGGAGCTGTTTTTT.

This clone showed up just once. V and J are TRBV19 and TRBJ1-2; 7 nucleotides agree with TRBD1. The V and J ends lost 3 bases and 3 bases, in that order; junction bases with no gene match: 4. Germline V CDR1 and CDR2: LNHDA, SQIVND (reference sequence). The CDR3 loop spans 14 amino acids. As DNA, the CDR3 is TGTGCCAGTAGTATTTGGCAGGGGGACTATGGCTACACCTTC. This gives the protein CASSIWQGDYGYTF.

The chain joins TRBV2 to TRBJ2-7; D unclear. Germline V gives CDR1 SNHLY, CDR2 FYNNEI. V dropped 7 bases and J dropped 2 bases, with 9 bases sitting between them. This CDR3 is built from 12 residues. The CDR3 DNA reads TGTGCCAGCAACTCGAGCCCCTACGAGCAGTACTTC. Translated: CASNSSPYEQYF.

The rearrangement uses TRBV3-1 (or the pseudogene TRBV3-2) and TRBJ2-1, with D tentatively TRBD2 (5 bases). Germline assignment: CDR1 LGHDT and CDR2 YNNKEL (reference sequence). The CDR3 spans 17 residues. V lost 0 bases, J lost 3 bases, and 15 bases lay in between. CDR3: CASSQDRKVRGYNEQFF. CDR3 DNA: TGTGCCAGCAGCCAAGATCGCAAGGTACGGGGCTACAATGAGCAGTTCTTC.

The rearrangement links TRBV29-1 to TRBJ2-2; no reliable D call. This CDR3 comprises 13 residues. V shed 6 bases and J shed 4 bases, with 12 bases lying between them. Looked up from germline, CDR1 is SQVTM and CDR2 is ANQGSEA. The CDR3 loop is CSVRQSSTGELFF. The CDR3 nucleotides are TGCAGCGTGAGACAAAGTTCCACCGGGGAGCTGTTTTTT.

The chain joins TRBV28 to TRBJ1-6, with D possibly being TRBD1 (6 bases). Per the germline V gene, CDR1 is MDHEN and CDR2 is SYDVKM. The CDR3 runs 16 residues. Trimming removed 3 bases from V and 4 bases from J, with 13 bases in between. CDR3 DNA: TGTGCCAGCAGTTTTACCACAGGGAGGTATAATTCACCCCTCCACTTT. Amino acids: CASSFTTGRYNSPLHF.

The rearrangement uses TRBV9 and TRBJ2-2; D is unresolved. The CDR3 runs 13 residues. The V end was cut by 5 bases, the J end by 5 bases, with 10 bases between. CDR1 SGDLS and CDR2 YYNGEE come from the germline V gene. The CDR3 DNA reads TGTGCCAGCAGGGCCCTCTCAACCGGGGAGCTGTTTTTT. This translates into CASRALSTGELFF.

V is TRBV2 and J is TRBJ2-1; 8 bases map to TRBD1. The V and J ends lost 3 bases and 6 bases, in that order; junction bases with no gene match: 4. Germline V gene sequence: CDR1 SNHLY, CDR2 FYNNEI. The CDR3 spans 14 residues. The CDR3: CASSEDRVVNEQFF. DNA of the CDR3: TGTGCCAGCAGTGAGGACAGGGTAGTCAATGAGCAGTTCTTC. Full variable domain (outside the CDR3, taken from reference TRBV2 and TRBJ2-1): EPEVTQTPSHQVTQMGQEVILRCVPISNHLYFYWYRQILGQKVEFLVSFYNNEISEKSEIFDDQFSVERPDGSNFTLKIRSTKLEDSAMYFCASSEDRVVNEQFFGPGTRLTVL.

The chain employs TRBV15 and TRBJ2-3; 7 bases align to TRBD2. This CDR3 spans 17 amino acids. V was clipped by 0 bases and J by 4 bases; unmatched bases: 10. Germline V CDR1 and CDR2: LNHNV, YYDKDF (reference sequence). The CDR3 DNA reads TGTGCCACCAGCAGAGATCTTGGGGCAGGGAGGGCAGATACGCAGTATTTT. Amino acids: CATSRDLGAGRADTQYF.

The chain combines TRBV18 with TRBJ1-2, with 7 bases that match TRBD1. J was trimmed by 1 base and V by 4 bases; bases with no gene match: 3. Germline V gene sequence: CDR1 KGHSH, CDR2 LQKENI. The CDR3 spans 14 residues. The CDR3 DNA reads TGTGCCAGCTCACGCACAGGGGATAACTATGGCTACACCTTC. It specifies CASSRTGDNYGYTF.

This chain uses TRBV24-1 with TRBJ2-3, with 9 bases fitting TRBD2. The trim removed 4 bases at V and 5 bases at J, leaving 9 bases unmatched. CDR3 size: 16 residues. Germline CDR1 is KGHDR and CDR2 is SFDVKD. In DNA form, the CDR3 reads TGTGCCACCAGTGACCTAGCGGGGACCAGTGGAGATACGCAGTATTTT. As protein: CATSDLAGTSGDTQYF.

The chain couples TRBV7-8 to TRBJ2-7; D unresolved. The V end lost 8 bases, the J end lost 3 bases, and 11 bases lay between the germline ends. CDR3 size: 12 residues. The germline CDR1 and CDR2 sequences are SGHVS and FQNEAQ. The CDR3 loop reads CASDPSGYEQYF. In DNA, the CDR3 is TGTGCCAGCGACCCCTCGGGCTACGAGCAGTACTTC.

The chain uses TRBV28 and TRBJ1-2; D unresolved. The CDR3 runs 14 residues. Germline V CDR1 and CDR2: MDHEN, SYDVKM. The V end lost 5 bases, the J end lost 2 bases, and 12 bases lay between the germline ends. The CDR3 DNA sequence: TGTGCCAGCAGTCTAGAGGGTGTGAACTATGGCTACACCTTC. As protein: CASSLEGVNYGYTF.